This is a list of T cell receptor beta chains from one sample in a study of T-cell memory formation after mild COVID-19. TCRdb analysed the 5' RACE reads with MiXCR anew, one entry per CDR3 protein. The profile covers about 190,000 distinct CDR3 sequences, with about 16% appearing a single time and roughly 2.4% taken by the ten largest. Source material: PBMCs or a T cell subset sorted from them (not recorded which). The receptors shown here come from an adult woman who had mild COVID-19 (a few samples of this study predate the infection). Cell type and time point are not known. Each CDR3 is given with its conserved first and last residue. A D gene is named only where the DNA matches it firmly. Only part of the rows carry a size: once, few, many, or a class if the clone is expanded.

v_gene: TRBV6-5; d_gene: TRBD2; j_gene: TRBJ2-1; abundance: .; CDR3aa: CASSYRALLAVGFNEQFF; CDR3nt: TGTGCCAGCAGTTACAGGGCCTTACTAGCGGTGGGTTTCAATGAGCAGTTCTTC
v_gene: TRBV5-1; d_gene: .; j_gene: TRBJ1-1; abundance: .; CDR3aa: CASSQLPPGQNTEAFF; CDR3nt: TGCGCCAGCAGCCAGCTACCCCCGGGACAAAACACTGAAGCTTTCTTT
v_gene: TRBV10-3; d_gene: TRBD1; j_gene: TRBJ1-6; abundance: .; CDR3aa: CAISESTFSGTGDSPLHF; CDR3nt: TGTGCCATCAGTGAGTCGACGTTTTCAGGGACAGGGGATTCACCCCTCCACTTT
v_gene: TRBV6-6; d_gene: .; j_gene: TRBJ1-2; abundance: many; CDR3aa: CASSLTTATKYYGYTF; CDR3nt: TGTGCCAGCAGTCTGACGACAGCCACTAAATACTATGGCTACACCTTC
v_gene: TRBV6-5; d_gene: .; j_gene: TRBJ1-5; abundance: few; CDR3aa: CASSQGFRNQPQHF; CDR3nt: TGTGCCAGCAGTCAAGGGTTTCGCAATCAGCCCCAGCATTTT
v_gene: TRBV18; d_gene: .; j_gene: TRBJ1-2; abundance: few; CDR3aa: CASSPGASANYGYTF; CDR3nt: TGTGCCAGCTCACCAGGGGCGAGCGCTAACTATGGCTACACCTTC
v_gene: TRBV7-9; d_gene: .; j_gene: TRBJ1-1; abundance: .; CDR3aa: CATQREYEAFF; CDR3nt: TGTGCCACCCAGAGAGAGTATGAAGCTTTCTTT
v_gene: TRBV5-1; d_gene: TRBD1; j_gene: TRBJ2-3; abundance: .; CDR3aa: CASSWTGESTDTQYF; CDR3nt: TGCGCCAGCAGCTGGACAGGAGAAAGCACAGATACGCAGTATTTT
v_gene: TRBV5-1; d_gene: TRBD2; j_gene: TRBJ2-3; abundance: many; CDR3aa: CASSSRGGWTDTQYF; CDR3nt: TGCGCCAGCAGCTCGCGGGGGGGCTGGACAGATACGCAGTATTTT
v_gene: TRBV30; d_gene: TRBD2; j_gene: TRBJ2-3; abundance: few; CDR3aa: CAHRTSGSTDTQYF; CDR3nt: TGTGCCCACCGGACTAGCGGTAGCACAGATACGCAGTATTTT
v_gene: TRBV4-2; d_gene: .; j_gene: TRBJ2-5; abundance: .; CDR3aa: CASSQVRVGSGQETQYF; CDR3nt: TGTGCCAGCAGCCAAGTTCGGGTTGGCTCGGGTCAAGAGACCCAGTACTTC
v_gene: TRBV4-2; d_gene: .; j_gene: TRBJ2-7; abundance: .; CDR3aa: CASSQDYGWEQYF; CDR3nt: TGTGCCAGCAGCCAAGATTATGGATGGGAGCAGTACTTC
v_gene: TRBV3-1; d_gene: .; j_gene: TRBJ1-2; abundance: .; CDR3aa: CASSQNQGSGYTF; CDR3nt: TGTGCCAGCAGCCAAAACCAGGGCAGTGGCTACACCTTC
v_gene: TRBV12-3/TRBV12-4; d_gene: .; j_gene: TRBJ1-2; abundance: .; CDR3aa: CASSGGLGYGYTF; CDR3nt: TGTGCCAGCAGCGGGGGGCTCGGCTATGGCTACACCTTC
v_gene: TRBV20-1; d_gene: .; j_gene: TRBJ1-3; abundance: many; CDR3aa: CSATPSQGLSGNTIYF; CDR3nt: TGCAGTGCGACCCCTTCACAGGGACTCTCTGGAAACACCATATATTTT
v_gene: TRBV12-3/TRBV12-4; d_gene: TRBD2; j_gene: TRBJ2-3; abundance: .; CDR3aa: CASMAGGYTDTQYF; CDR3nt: TGTGCCAGCATGGCGGGGGGGTACACAGATACGCAGTATTTT
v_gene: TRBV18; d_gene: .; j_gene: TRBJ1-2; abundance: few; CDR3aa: CASSLQETNYGYTF; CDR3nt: TGTGCCAGCTCACTACAGGAAACCAACTATGGCTACACCTTC
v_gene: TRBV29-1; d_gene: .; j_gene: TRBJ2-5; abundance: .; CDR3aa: CSVGGELETQYF; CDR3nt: TGCAGCGTTGGGGGGGAGTTAGAGACCCAGTACTTC
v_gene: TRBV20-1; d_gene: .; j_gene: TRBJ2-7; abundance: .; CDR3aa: CSARVASGYLREQYF; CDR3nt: TGCAGTGCTAGAGTAGCGTCAGGATATCTTCGGGAGCAGTACTTC
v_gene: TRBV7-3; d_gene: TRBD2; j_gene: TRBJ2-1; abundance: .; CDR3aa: CASSLRITSGGARSWNEQFF; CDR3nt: TGTGCCAGCAGCTTAAGGATAACTAGCGGGGGGGCCCGTTCTTGGAATGAGCAGTTCTTC
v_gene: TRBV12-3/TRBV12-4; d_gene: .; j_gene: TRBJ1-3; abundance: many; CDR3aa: CASREGGSGNTIYF; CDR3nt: TGTGCCAGCAGAGAAGGGGGCTCTGGAAACACCATATATTTT
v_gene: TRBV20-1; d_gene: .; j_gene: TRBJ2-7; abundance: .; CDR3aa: CSARRGQPSYEQYF; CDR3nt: TGCAGTGCTCGTCGAGGGCAACCCTCTTACGAGCAGTACTTC
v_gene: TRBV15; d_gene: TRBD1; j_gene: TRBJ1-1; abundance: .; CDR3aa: CATSSGRGQNTEAFF; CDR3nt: TGTGCCACCAGCTCCGGAAGGGGGCAGAACACTGAAGCTTTCTTT
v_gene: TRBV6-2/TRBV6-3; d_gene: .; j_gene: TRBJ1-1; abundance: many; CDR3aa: CASSLQGYTEAFF; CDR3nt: TGTGCCAGCAGTCTACAGGGTTACACTGAAGCTTTCTTT
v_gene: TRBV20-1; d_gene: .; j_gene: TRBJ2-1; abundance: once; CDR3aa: CSARGQNNEQFF; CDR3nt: TGCAGTGCTAGAGGACAGAACAATGAGCAGTTCTTC
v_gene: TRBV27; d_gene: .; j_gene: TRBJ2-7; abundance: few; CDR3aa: CASTLREAGGEQYF; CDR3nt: TGTGCCAGCACCCTAAGAGAGGCGGGTGGCGAGCAGTACTTC
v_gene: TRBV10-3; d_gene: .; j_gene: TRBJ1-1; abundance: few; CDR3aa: CAIRKVGGDTEAFF; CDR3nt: TGTGCCATCAGGAAAGTGGGGGGGGACACTGAAGCTTTCTTT
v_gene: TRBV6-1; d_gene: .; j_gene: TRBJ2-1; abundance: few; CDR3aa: CASSGRVYNEQFF; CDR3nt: TGTGCCAGCAGTGGGAGGGTTTACAATGAGCAGTTCTTC
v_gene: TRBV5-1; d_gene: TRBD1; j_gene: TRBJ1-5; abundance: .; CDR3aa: CASSPPGQGAYLGQPQHF; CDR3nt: TGCGCCAGCAGCCCCCCCGGACAGGGTGCTTACCTAGGTCAGCCCCAGCATTTT
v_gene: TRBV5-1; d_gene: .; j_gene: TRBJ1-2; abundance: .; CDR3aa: CASTGGPANYGYTF; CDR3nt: TGCGCCAGCACGGGGGGGCCAGCTAACTATGGCTACACCTTC